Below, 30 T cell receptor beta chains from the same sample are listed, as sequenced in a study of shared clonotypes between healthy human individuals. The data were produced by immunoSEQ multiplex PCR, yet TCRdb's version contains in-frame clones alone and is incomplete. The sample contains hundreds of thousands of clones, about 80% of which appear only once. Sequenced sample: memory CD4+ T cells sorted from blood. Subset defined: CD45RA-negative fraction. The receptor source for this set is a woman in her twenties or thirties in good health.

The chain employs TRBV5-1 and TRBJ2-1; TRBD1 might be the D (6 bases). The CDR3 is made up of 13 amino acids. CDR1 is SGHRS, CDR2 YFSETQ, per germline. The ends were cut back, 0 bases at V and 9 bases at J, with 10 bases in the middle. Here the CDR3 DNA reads TGCGCCAGCAGCTTGGACCAGGGGTTTGAGCAGTTCTTC. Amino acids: CASSLDQGFEQFF.

Here the CDR3 DNA reads TGTGCCAGCAGTTTAGTTGCCGGTGAGACCCAGTACTTC. Translated, it gives CASSLVAGETQYF. The chain combines TRBV28 with TRBJ2-5, with D hard to call. Germline values: CDR1 MDHEN, CDR2 SYDVKM. Trimming stripped 2 bases from V and 5 bases from J, with 9 bases between. The CDR3 extends over 13 amino acids.

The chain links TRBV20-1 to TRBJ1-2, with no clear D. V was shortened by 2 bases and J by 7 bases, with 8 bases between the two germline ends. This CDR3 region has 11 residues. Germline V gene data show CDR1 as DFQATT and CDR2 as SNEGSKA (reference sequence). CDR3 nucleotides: TGCAGTGCTAGATTGGTTACTGGCTACACCTTC. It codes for CSARLVTGYTF.

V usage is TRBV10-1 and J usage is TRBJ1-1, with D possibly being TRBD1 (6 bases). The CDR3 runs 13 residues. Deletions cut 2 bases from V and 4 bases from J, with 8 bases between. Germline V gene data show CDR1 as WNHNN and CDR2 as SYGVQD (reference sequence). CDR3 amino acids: CASSEQGSTEAFF. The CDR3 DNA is TGCGCCAGCAGTGAGCAGGGGAGCACTGAAGCTTTCTTT.

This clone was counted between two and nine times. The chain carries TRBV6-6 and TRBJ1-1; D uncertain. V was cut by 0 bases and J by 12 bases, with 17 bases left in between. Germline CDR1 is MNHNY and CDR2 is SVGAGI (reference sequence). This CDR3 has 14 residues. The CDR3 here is CASSYSADGRLPFF. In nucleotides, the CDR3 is TGTGCCAGCAGTTACTCGGCAGATGGGCGCCTTCCTTTCTTT.

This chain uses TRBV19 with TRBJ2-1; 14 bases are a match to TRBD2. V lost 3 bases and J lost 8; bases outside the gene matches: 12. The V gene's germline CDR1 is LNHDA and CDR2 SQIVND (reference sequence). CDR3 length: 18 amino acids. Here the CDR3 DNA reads TGTGCCAGTAGTATGCAGAGTCCGGGACTAGCGGGAGCCTATGAGCAGTTCTTC. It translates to CASSMQSPGLAGAYEQFF.

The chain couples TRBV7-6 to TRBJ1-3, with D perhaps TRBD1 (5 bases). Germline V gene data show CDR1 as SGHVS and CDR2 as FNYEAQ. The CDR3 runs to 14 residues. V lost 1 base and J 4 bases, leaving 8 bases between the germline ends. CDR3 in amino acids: CASSLDWGGNTIYF. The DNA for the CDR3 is TGTGCCAGCAGCTTAGATTGGGGGGGAAACACCATATATTTT. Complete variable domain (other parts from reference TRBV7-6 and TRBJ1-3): GAGVSQSPRYKVTKRGQDVALRCDPISGHVSLYWYRQALGQGPEFLTYFNYEAQQDKSGLPNDRFSAERPEGSISTLTIQRTEQRDSAMYRCASSLDWGGNTIYFGEGSWLTVV.

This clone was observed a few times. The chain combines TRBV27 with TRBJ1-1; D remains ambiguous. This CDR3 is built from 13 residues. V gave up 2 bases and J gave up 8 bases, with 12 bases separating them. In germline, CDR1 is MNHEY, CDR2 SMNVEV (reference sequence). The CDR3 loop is CASSLVFTGEAFF. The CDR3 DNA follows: TGTGCCAGCAGTTTAGTGTTTACGGGAGAAGCTTTCTTT.

The CDR3 DNA sequence: TGTGCCAGCAGCCCCGGACGAGCAGTAAGACAGCCCCAGCATTTT. It specifies CASSPGRAVRQPQHF. This rearrangement joins TRBV6-6 to TRBJ1-5; D remains ambiguous. The V end lost 6 bases, the J end lost 7 bases, and 19 bases lay between the germline ends. The length of the CDR3 is 15 residues. Germline V CDR1 and CDR2: MNHNY, SVGAGI (reference sequence).

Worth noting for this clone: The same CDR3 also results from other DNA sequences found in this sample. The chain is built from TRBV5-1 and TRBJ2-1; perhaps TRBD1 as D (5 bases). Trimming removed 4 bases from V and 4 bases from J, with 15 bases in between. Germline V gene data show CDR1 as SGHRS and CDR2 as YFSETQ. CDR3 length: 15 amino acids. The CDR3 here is CASSPDSALYNEQFF. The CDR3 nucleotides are TGCGCCAGCAGCCCCGACAGCGCCCTTTACAATGAGCAGTTCTTC.

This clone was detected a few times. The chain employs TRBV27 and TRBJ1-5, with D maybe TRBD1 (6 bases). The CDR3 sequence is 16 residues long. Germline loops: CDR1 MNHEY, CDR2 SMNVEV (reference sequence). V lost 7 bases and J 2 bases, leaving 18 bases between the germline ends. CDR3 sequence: CASKVGGRWGNQPQHF. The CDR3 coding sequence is TGTGCCAGCAAGGTGGGGGGGCGCTGGGGCAATCAGCCCCAGCATTTT.

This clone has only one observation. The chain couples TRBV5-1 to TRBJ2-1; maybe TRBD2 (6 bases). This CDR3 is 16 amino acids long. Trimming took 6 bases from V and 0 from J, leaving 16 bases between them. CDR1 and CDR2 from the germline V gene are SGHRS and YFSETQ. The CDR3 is CASTSLGRSSYNEQFF. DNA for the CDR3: TGCGCCAGCACCTCCCTAGGGAGGAGCTCCTACAATGAGCAGTTCTTC. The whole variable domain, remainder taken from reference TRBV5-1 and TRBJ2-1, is KAGVTQTPRYLIKTRGQQVTLSCSPISGHRSVSWYQQTPGQGLQFLFEYFSETQRNKGNFPGRFSGRQFSNSRSEMNVSTLELGDSALYLCASTSLGRSSYNEQFFGPGTRLTVL.

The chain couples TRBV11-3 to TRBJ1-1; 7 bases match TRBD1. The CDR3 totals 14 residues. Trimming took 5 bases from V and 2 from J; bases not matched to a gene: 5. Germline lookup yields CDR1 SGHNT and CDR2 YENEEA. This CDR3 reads CASSRDRANTEAFF. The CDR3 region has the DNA TGTGCCAGCAGCCGAGACAGGGCTAACACTGAAGCTTTCTTT.

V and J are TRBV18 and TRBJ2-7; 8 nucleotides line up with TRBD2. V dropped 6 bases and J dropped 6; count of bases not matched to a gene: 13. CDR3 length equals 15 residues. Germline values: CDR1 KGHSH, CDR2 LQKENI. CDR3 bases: TGTGCCAGCTCGCCGGCGGGGACTAGTCTCCCCGAGCAGTACTTC. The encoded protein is CASSPAGTSLPEQYF.

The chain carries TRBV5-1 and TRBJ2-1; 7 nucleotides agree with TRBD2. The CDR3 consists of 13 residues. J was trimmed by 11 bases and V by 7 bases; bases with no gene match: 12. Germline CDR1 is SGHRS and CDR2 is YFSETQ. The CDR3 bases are TGCGCCAGCGCGGGGGACTGGGGCGCGCAGCAGTTCTTC. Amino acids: CASAGDWGAQQFF.

In DNA form, the CDR3 reads TGTGCCAGCAGTTTATCCGTGGCGACAGGGATGAACACCGGGGAGCTGTTTTTT. Its protein is CASSLSVATGMNTGELFF. The chain couples TRBV27 to TRBJ2-2, with 7 bases aligning to TRBD1. The CDR3 length is 18 residues. V gave up 0 bases and J gave up 1 base; unmatched junction bases: 8. CDR1 and CDR2 from the germline V gene are MNHEY and SMNVEV (reference sequence).

CDR3 in amino acids: CASSELYALGIGYEQYF. The CDR3 DNA reads as TGTGCCAGCAGTGAACTGTACGCGTTGGGTATAGGTTACGAGCAGTACTTC. The chain is built from TRBV2 and TRBJ2-7; D ambiguous. The CDR3 is 17 residues long. Germline V gives CDR1 SNHLY, CDR2 FYNNEI. Trimming took off 2 bases at V and 4 bases at J, with 21 bases between the two ends. Together with reference TRBV2 and TRBJ2-7, the CDR3 gives the full variable domain: EPEVTQTPSHQVTQMGQEVILRCVPISNHLYFYWYRQILGQKVEFLVSFYNNEISEKSEIFDDQFSVERPDGSNFTLKIRSTKLEDSAMYFCASSELYALGIGYEQYFGPGTRLTVT.

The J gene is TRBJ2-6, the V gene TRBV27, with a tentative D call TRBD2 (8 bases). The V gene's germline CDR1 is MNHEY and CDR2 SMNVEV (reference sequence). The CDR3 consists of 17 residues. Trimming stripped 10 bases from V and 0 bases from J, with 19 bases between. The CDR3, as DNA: TGTGCCACCTCACGGGAGGGGGCGACCTCTGGGGCCAACGTCCTGACTTTC. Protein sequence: CATSREGATSGANVLTF.

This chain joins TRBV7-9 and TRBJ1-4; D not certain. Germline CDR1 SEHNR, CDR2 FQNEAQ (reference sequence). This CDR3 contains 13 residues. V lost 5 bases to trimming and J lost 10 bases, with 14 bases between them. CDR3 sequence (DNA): TGTGCCAGCAGCCAGTTCTCGGTAGGAAAACTGTTTTTT. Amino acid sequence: CASSQFSVGKLFF.

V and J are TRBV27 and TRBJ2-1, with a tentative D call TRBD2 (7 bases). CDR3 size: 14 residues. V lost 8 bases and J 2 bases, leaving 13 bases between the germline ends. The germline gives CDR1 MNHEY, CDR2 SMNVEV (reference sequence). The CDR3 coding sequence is TGTGCCAGCTGGGGGGGCGGCACCTACAATGAGCAGTTCTTC. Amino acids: CASWGGGTYNEQFF.

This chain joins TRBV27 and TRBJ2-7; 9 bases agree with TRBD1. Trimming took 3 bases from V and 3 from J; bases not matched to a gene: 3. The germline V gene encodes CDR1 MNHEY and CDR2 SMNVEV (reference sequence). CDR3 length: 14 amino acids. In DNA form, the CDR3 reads TGTGCCAGCAGTTTGGGACAGGGATACTACGAGCAGTACTTC. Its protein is CASSLGQGYYEQYF.

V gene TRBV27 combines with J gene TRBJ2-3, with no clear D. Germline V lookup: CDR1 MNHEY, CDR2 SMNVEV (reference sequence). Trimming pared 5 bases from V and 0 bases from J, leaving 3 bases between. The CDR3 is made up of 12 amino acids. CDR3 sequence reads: CASSQSTDTQYF. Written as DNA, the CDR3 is TGTGCCAGCAGTCAGAGCACAGATACGCAGTATTTT.

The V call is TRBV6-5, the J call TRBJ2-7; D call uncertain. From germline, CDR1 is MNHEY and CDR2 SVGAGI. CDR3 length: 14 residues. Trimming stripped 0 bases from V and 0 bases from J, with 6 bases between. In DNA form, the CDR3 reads TGTGCCAGCAGTTACTCGTATGCCTCCTACGAGCAGTACTTC. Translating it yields CASSYSYASYEQYF.

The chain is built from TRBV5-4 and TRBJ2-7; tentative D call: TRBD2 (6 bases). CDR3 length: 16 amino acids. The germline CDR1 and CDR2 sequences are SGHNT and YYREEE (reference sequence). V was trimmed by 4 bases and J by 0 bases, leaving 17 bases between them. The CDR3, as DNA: TGTGCCAGCAGCCCTTCCCCGGACGGGAGCTCCTACGAGCAGTACTTC. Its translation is CASSPSPDGSSYEQYF.

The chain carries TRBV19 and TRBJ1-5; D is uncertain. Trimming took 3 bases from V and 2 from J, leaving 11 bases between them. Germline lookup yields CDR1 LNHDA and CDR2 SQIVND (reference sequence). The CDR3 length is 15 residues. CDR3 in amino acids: CASSINKARNQPQHF. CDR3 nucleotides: TGTGCCAGTAGTATCAACAAGGCTCGCAATCAGCCCCAGCATTTT.

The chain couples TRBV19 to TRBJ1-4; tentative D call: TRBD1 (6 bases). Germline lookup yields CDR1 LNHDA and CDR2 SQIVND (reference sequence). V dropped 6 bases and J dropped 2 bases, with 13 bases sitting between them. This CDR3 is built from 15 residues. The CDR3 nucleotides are TGTGCCAGTAGCCCGGGACAACACACTAATGAAAAACTGTTTTTT. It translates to CASSPGQHTNEKLFF.

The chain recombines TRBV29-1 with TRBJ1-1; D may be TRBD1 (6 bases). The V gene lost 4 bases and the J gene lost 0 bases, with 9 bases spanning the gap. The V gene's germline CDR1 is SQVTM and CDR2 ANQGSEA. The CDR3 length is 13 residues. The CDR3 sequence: CSVGGQLNTEAFF. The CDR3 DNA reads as TGCAGCGTTGGTGGACAGTTGAACACTGAAGCTTTCTTT.

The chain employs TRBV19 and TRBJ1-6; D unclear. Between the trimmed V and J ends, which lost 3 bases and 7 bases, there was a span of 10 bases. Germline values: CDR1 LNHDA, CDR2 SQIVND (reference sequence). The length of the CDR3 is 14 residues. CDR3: CASSMGRDNSPLHF. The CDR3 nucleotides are TGTGCCAGTAGTATGGGCAGAGACAATTCACCCCTCCACTTT.

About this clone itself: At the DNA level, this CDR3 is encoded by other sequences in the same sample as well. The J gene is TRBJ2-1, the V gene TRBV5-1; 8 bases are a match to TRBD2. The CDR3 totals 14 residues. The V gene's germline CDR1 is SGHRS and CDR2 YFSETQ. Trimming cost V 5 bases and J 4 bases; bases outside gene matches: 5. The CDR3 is CASREAGGYNEQFF. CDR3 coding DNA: TGCGCCAGCAGAGAGGCGGGAGGATACAATGAGCAGTTCTTC.

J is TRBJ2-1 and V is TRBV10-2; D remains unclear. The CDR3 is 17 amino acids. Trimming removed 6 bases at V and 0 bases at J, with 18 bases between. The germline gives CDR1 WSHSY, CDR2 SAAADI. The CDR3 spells CASRLHSNRLSYNEQFF. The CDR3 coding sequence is TGCGCCAGCAGGCTCCACTCCAACCGTCTCTCCTACAATGAGCAGTTCTTC.